The sequence of this TCR beta chain was determined in a study of T cell repertoires in cytomegalovirus infection. Study information: TCR beta signatures that were public indicated CMV infection and matching HLA type.

Study results and limitations: Dominating the ex vivo response were HLA-C-restricted CMV-specific TCR beta clonotypes. Carriers of CMV plus the relevant HLA were identified by cumulative public TCR beta family frequency.

By its share, this clonotype is medium-sized (0.01 to 0.1%). The antigen is not known. Germline CDR1 reads DFQATT; CDR2 reads SNEGSKA (reference sequence). The ends lost 2 bases at V and 3 bases at J; junction bases unmatched: 9. This CDR3 comprises 16 residues. TCRdb reanalysed the reads using MiXCR and keeps one entry per CDR3 protein. The table lists around 100,000 distinct CDR3 sequences, around 10% of them singletons, with 30% to 40% in the top ten. The sequenced sample was PBMCs, sequenced either directly or after in vitro stimulation (not recorded which). The chain combines TRBV20-1 with TRBJ2-7; 11 bases align to TRBD2. This clonotype originated in a human donor in good health (CMV status not recorded). Some clones in this sample may be carry-over from other donors' samples. The CDR3 bases are TGCAGTGCTAGACCTATTACTAGCGGGAGTGTCTACGAGCAGTACTTC. The encoded protein is CSARPITSGSVYEQYF.